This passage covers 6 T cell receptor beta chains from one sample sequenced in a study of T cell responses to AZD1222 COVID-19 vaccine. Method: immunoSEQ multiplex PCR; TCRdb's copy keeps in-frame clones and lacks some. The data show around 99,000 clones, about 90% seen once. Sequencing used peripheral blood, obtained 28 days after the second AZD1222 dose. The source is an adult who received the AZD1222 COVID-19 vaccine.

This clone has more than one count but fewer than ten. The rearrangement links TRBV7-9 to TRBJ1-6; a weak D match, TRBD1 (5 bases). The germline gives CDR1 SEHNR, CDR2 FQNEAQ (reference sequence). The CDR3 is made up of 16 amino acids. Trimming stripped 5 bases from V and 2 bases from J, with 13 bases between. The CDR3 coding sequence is TGTGCCAGCAGCACCCCCGGGACTCCCTATAATTCACCCCTCCACTTT. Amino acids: CASSTPGTPYNSPLHF.

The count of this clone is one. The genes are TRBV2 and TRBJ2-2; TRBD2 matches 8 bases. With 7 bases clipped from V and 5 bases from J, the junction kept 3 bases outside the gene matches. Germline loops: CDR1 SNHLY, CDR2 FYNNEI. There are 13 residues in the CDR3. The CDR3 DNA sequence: TGTGCCAGCACGGGAGGGGCGACCGGGGAGCTGTTTTTT. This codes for CASTGGATGELFF.

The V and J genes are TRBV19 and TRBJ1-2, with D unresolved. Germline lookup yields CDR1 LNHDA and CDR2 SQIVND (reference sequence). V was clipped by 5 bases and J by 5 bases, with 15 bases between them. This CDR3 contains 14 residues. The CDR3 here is CASSPTWSLYGYTF. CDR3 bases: TGTGCCAGTAGTCCGACGTGGTCCCTTTATGGCTACACCTTC.

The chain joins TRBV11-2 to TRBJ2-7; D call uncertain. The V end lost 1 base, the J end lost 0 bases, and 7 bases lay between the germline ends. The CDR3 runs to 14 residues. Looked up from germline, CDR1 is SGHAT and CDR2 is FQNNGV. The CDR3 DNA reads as TGTGCCAGCAGCTTAGGCGGAAGCTCCTACGAGCAGTACTTC. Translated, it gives CASSLGGSSYEQYF.

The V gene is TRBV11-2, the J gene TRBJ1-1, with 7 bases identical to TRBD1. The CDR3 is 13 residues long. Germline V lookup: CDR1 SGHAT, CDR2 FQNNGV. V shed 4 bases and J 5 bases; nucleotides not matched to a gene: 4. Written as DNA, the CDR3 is TGTGCCAGCAGCTGGACAGGTCATACTGAAGCTTTCTTT. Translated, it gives CASSWTGHTEAFF.

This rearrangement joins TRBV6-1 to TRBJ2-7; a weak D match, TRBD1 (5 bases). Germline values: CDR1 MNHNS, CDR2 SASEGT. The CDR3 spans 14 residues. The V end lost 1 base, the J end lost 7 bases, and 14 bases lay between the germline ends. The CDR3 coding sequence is TGTGCCAGCAGTGAAGAAGGGGCGCATAGAGAGCAGTACTTC. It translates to CASSEEGAHREQYF.